This T cell receptor (beta chain) stems from a study of CD8+CD57+ T cells in acquired aplastic anemia. By flow cytometry, patients selected for sequencing had shown an expansion of CD8+CD57+ cells. Everyone among the patients had severe acquired aplastic anemia. For this clonotype: No antigen is known for it.

Findings and caveats of the study: Researchers report that around 30 CD8+ CDR3 sequences appeared in both patients and controls.

Genomic DNA provided the template from which TCR beta VDJ and CDR3 profiles were obtained. TCRdb re-analysed the reads in MiXCR, keeping a single row per CDR3 protein. This sample yields about 160,000 distinct CDR3 sequences, of which less than 50% are seen a single time; roughly 2.9% belongs to the top ten. Trimming took 3 bases from V and 1 from J; bases not matched to a gene: 4. The CDR3 extends over 17 amino acids. CDR1 and CDR2 (germline): WNHNN, SYGVQD (reference sequence). This chain links TRBV10-1 with TRBJ2-6; TRBD1 matches 9 bases. This TCR was sampled from a human donor with aplastic anemia. The sample taken for sequencing was sorted CD4+, CD8+, or CD8+CD57+ T cells (not recorded which) from PBMCs. CDR3 bases: TGCGCCAGCAGTGATACAGGGGGCGAATCTGGGGCCAACGTCCTGACTTTC. It codes for CASSDTGGESGANVLTF.